This TCR beta chain was captured in a study of siplizumab effects on memory and regulatory T cells. Whole-study results and caveats: Most proliferating CD4+ or CD8+ clones, roughly 80-97%, had no naive or memory assignment. The study found naive T cells seemingly more diverse than memory cells and seemingly major alloresponse contributors. Alloreactive sequences tracing back to unstimulated CD4+ memory cells were significantly reduced by siplizumab.

For every sample, roughly 94,000 TCR templates were assayed. The method was immunoSEQ multiplex PCR; TCRdb's version includes in-frame clones alone and lacks a portion of them. The repertoire includes about 110,000 clones, just under 95% of them detected once, and 1% to 1.5% sits in the top ten. This clone was seen a handful of times. Its specificity is not known. The TCR sequence derives from a human donor in good health. What was sequenced was CD4+ T cells sorted from blood.

CDR3 loop: CASRQGYYGYTF. The CDR3 region has the DNA TGTGCCAGCCGCCAGGGGTACTATGGCTACACCTTC. The rearrangement links TRBV6-5 to TRBJ1-2; weak D call: TRBD1 (6 bases). CDR1 MNHEY and CDR2 SVGAGI come from the germline V gene. CDR3 length: 12 residues. Trimming took 8 bases from V and 3 from J, leaving 10 bases between them.